The clone carrying this T cell receptor (beta chain) was observed a single time. V gave up 4 bases and J gave up 8 bases, with 15 bases separating them. Germline CDR1 is LNHDA and CDR2 is SQIVND (reference sequence). CDR3 length: 15 residues. These data come from a study of blood T cell repertoires in COVID-19. Clones were sequenced by immunoSEQ multiplex PCR, and TCRdb holds only the in-frame ones, with some missing. Among around 180,000 clones listed, roughly 86% were seen once. The V and J genes are TRBV19 and TRBJ1-6, with TRBD1 as a possible D gene (6 bases). The material sequenced was peripheral blood. This clonotype originated in a middle-aged man with active or convalescent COVID-19. The CDR3, as DNA: TGTGCCAGTAGTACGGGGGGCAGAATATATTCACCCCTCCACTTT. Translating gives CASSTGGRIYSPLHF.